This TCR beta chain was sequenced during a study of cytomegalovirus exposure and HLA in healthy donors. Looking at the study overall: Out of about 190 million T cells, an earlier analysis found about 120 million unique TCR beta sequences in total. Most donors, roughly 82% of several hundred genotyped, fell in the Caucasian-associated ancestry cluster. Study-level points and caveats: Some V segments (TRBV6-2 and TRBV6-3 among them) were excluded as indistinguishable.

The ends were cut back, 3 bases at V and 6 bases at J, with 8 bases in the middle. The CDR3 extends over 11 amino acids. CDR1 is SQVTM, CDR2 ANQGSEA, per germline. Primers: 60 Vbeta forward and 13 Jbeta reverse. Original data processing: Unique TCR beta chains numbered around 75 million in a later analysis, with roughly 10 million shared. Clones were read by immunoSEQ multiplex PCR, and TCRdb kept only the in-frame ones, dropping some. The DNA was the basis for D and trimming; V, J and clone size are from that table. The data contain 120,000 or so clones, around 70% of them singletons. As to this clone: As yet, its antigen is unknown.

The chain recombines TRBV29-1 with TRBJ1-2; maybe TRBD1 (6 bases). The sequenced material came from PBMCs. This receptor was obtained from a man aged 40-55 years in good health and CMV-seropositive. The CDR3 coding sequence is TGCAGCGTTGACGGGGGGCATGGCTACACCTTC. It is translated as CSVDGGHGYTF.